This record covers a single T cell receptor beta chain. The antigen it recognizes is unknown. Base qualities are not at hand, and no much larger clone is one base apart. The intended sense of this specimen's time point label: baseline before first vaccination. The treatment or condition tag for this specimen amounts to: meningococcal conjugate vaccine given as trial control. Vaccinee samples were obtained from the UK trials COV001 and COV002, which included a single-blind randomized controlled phase 2/3 trial of AZD1222 (ChAdOx1 nCoV-19) in healthy adults. For TCRbeta chain sequencing, PBMC samples were collected from trial participants at day 0 and at day 28 after the second dose. The source of the sample is a study of T cell responses to AZD1222 COVID-19 vaccine (dated by TCRdb to about 2021). Concerning the study at large: A total of 230 to 250 trial participants underwent TCR sequencing, of whom nearly 210 had received two doses of AZD1222 and some 26 had received two doses of the MenACWY control vaccine. Enrollment into the trials was organized by age into subgroups of 18-55, 56-69 and 70-plus years, and those subgroups contained about 160, 30 and 59 TCR-sequenced participants, respectively.

The junction carries 8 bases between V and J, which are trimmed by 2 bases and 0 bases respectively. The germline V gene encodes CDR1 SEHNR and CDR2 FQNEAQ (reference sequence). The CDR3 runs 14 amino acids, cysteine and phenylalanine included. CDR3 DNA only is kept here, 42 bases in frame from base 1. The full study reports these points: After two AZD1222 doses, spike-specific TCR breadth and depth were significantly higher than at day 0 and than in MenACWY recipients. Reportedly, close to half of the unique spike-specific TCRs recognized epitopes lying outside the regions that are mutated in the B.1.351 and B.1.1.7 variants. The 56-69-year group was small, and its depth increase did not reach significance, likely because of low power. Vaccine-associated CD4 TCRs spanned the whole spike protein, with dominant responses in regions 160-218 and 743-854. Because no samples from the day 14 peak response were available, repertoires could be characterized only after the peak T cell response. Participants were mostly white British, with more females than males. The authors suggested clonal diversity may have been underestimated. Conclusions about previously exposed vaccinees were limited because only six AZD1222 recipients were SARS-CoV-2 seropositive at baseline.

The CDR3 regions of human TCRbeta chains were analyzed by immunosequencing. On the authors' methods: TCRs in the repertoires were compared against a reference library of SARS-CoV-2-specific TCRs that had been generated with the MIRA antigen-specificity platform. Breadth meant the fraction of unique TCRs that were SARS-CoV-2-associated, whereas depth meant the fraction of total T cells that were SARS-CoV-2-associated. Each spike-specific TCR was assigned to its reactive spike region and to a CD4 or CD8 class using the MIRA data. Log10-transformed breadth and depth values were compared by one-way ANOVA with Sidak's multiple comparisons tests. As stored in TCRdb, this immuneACCESS dataset retains in-frame rearrangements with V and J assigned. A fraction of the clones does not appear; measured against another copy, unresolved V genes explain less than half of the discrepancy, and the remainder lacks a known reason. That table is the source of V, J and clone size, and D and trimming were worked out from the DNA. The sample table shows about 100,000 clones, and around 87% are seen once. Under 4.5% of the sample comes from the top ten.

The sequences come from peripheral blood, collected on day 0 of MenACWY control vaccination. Rearrangement joined TRBV7-9 to TRBJ2-7; a weak D assignment points to TRBD1 (6 bases agree). This TCR came from an adult in good health. The nucleotides are TGTGCCAGCAGCTTACAACAGGGCTCCTACGAGCAGTACTTC. It translates as CASSLQQGSYEQYF.